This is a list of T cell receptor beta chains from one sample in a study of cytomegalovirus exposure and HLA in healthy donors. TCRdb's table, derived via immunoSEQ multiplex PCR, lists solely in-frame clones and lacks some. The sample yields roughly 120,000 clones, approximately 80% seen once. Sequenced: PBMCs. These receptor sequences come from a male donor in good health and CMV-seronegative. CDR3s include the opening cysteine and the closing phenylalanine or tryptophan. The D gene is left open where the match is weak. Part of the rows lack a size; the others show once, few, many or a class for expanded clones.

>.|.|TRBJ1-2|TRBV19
TGTGCCAGTAGTCCCAACAGGGAATATGGCTACACCTTC
CASSPNREYGYTF
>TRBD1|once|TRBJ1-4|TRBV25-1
TGTGCCAGCGCTACAGGGGAAGCTGAAAAACTGTTTTTT
CASATGEAEKLFF
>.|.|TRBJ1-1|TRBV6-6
TGTGCCAGCAGCTCCAGGGTTGAAGCTTTCTTT
CASSSRVEAFF
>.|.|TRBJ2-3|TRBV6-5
TGTGCCAGCAGAATCGGGGCAGATACGCAGTATTTT
CASRIGADTQYF
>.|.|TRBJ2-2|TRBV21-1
TGTGCCAGCAGCAAAGAGGGACATGGGAACACCGGGGAGCTGTTTTTT
CASSKEGHGNTGELFF
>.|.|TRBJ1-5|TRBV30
TGTGCCTGGGCGGGGGAAGACGCTGGACATCAGCCCCAGCATTTT
CAWAGEDAGHQPQHF
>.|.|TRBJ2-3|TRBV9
TGTGCCAGCAGCGTAGGTGCAAGGGGGAATACGCAGTATTTT
CASSVGARGNTQYF
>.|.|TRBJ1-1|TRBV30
TGTGCCTGGGACAAGAACACTGAAGCTTTCTTT
CAWDKNTEAFF
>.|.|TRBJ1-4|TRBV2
TGTGCCAGCAGTGAAGCGCTCCAGTCTTCTAATGAAAAACTGTTTTTT
CASSEALQSSNEKLFF
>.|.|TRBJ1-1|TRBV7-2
TGTGCCAGCAGCTTTGGGGGGGCCGGGCTGAACACTGAAGCTTTCTTT
CASSFGGAGLNTEAFF
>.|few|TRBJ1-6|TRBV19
TGTGCCAGTAGTAACAGGGCAGGTAATTCACCCCTCCACTTT
CASSNRAGNSPLHF
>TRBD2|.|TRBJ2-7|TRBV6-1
TGTGCCAGCAGTGAGGTTTTGGGAGGGCCCATTCCCCCTTACTTC
CASSEVLGGPIPPYF
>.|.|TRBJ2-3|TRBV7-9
TGTGCCAGCAGCCTCACACTCAGGGGTAAGGTGGCAGATACGCAGTATTTT
CASSLTLRGKVADTQYF
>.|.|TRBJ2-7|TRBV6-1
TGTGCCAGCAGTGCTCAGAACTCCTACGAGCAGTACTTC
CASSAQNSYEQYF
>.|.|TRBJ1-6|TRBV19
TGTGCCAGTAGTATGGCGACTTTCTATAATTCACCCCTCCACTTT
CASSMATFYNSPLHF
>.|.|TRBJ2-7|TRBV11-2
TGTGCCAGCAGCGCCCTCCGGGCCTACGAGCAGTACTTC
CASSALRAYEQYF
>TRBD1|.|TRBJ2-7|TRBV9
TGTGCCAGCAGCGTAGGACAGGGGAAAAGCTACGAGCAGTACTTC
CASSVGQGKSYEQYF
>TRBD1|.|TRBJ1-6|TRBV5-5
TGTGCCAGCAGCTTGGTTCAGGGGGCTTATAATTCACCCCTCCACTTT
CASSLVQGAYNSPLHF
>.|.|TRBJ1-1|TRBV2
TGTGCCAGCAGACAGGGAGAGGGGCTCGGTGAAGCTTTCTTT
CASRQGEGLGEAFF
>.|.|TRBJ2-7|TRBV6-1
TGTGCCAGCGGAGAGGCAGTCCCCTACGAGCAGTACTTC
CASGEAVPYEQYF
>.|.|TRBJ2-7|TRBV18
TGTGCCAGCTCACCCGACACCTACGAGCAGTACTTC
CASSPDTYEQYF
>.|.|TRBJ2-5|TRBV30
TGTGCCTGGAGTATAGGGACACAACAAGAGACCCAGTACTTC
CAWSIGTQQETQYF
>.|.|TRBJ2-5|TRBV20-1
TGCAGTGCTAACCGACTGGAGACCCAGTACTTC
CSANRLETQYF
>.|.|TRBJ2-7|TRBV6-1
TGTGCCAGCAAGACAGCCCTGAGCTCCTACGAGCAGTACTTC
CASKTALSSYEQYF
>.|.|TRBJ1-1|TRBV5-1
TGCGCCAGCAGCTCAAGCGCTGGGTCGACCACTGAAGCTTTCTTT
CASSSSAGSTTEAFF
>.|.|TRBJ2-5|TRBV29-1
TGCAGCGTTACCAAGGAGTACCAAGAGACCCAGTACTTC
CSVTKEYQETQYF
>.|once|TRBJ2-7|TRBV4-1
TGCGCCAGCAGCCAAGCAGGGTCCCTCTACGAGCAGTACTTC
CASSQAGSLYEQYF
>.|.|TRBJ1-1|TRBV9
TGTGCCAGCAGCGTAGCAGGGAAGGGTGTGAACACTGAAGCTTTCTTT
CASSVAGKGVNTEAFF
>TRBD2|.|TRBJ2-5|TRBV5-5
TGTGCCAGCAGCTCGGGACTAGCGGGGGGCAGCAGATGGACCCAGTACTTC
CASSSGLAGGSRWTQYF
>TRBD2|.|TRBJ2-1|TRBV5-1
TGCGCCAGCAGCACCCCTCAGCGGGGGGGCCCCAATGAGCAGTTCTTC
CASSTPQRGGPNEQFF
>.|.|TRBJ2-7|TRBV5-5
TGTGCCAGTACCGAATGGCAGGGAGCGGGCTACGAGCAGTACTTC
CASTEWQGAGYEQYF
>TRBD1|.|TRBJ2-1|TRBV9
TGTGCCAGCAGTGTCTTGGGGACAGGGACCTTTAATGAGCAGTTCTTC
CASSVLGTGTFNEQFF
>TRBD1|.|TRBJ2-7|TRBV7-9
TGCGCCAGCAGCCAAGACGTTCTGGGACAGGGGTACGAGCAGTACTTC
CASSQDVLGQGYEQYF
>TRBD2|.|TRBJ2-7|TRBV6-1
TGTGCCAGCAGTGGGGGACTAGCGGGAGTCTACGAGCAGTACTTC
CASSGGLAGVYEQYF
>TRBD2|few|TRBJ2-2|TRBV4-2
TGTGCCAGCAGCCTGGGGACTAGCGGGATTACCGGGGAGCTGTTTTTT
CASSLGTSGITGELFF
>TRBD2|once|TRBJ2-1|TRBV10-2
TGCGCCAGCAGTGGGACTAGCGGGGGTTACAATGAGCAGTTCTTC
CASSGTSGGYNEQFF
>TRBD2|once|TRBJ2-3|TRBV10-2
TGCGCCAGCAGTCCCCCCCGGACTAGCGTAACAGATACGCAGTATTTT
CASSPPRTSVTDTQYF
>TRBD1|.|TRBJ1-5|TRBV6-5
TGTGCCAGCAGCACCGCGACAGGGGGAAGTCAGCCCCAGCATTTT
CASSTATGGSQPQHF
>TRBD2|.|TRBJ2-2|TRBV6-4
TGTGCCAGCAGCGCAGCGGGGGGGAACACCGGGGAGCTGTTTTTT
CASSAAGGNTGELFF
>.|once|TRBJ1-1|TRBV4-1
TGCGCCAGCAGACAAACAGGAATAAACACTGAAGCTTTCTTT
CASRQTGINTEAFF
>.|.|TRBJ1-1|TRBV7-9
TGTGCCAGCAGCTTTGATTCGAGGACACGGGAAGCTTTCTTT
CASSFDSRTREAFF
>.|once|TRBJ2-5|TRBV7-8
TGTGCCAGCAGCTTATACGGGGAAGAGACCCAGTACTTC
CASSLYGEETQYF
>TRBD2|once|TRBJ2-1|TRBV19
TGTGCCAGTAACCCGCTAGCGGGGGCCGCTAATGAGCAGTTCTTC
CASNPLAGAANEQFF
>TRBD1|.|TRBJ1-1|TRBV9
TGTGCCAGCAGCGTGACAGGGGGCAGAGCTTTCTTT
CASSVTGGRAFF
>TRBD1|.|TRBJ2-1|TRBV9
TGTGCCAGCAGCTTCGGACAGGCCCTGTCTGGGAATGAGCAGTTCTTC
CASSFGQALSGNEQFF
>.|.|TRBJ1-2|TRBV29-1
TGCAGCGTTTTGCCCAGGCTAAGAGTGGGGGGATATGGCTACACCTTC
CSVLPRLRVGGYGYTF
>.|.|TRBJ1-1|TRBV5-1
TGCGCCAGCAGCTTGGCCGCCGGGAGCGGCACTGAAGCTTTCTTT
CASSLAAGSGTEAFF
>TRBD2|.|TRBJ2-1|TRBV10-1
TGCGCCAGCAGTGGCCCCGGCGGGGGGATCGGTGAGCAGTTCTTC
CASSGPGGGIGEQFF
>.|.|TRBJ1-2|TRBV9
TGTGCCAGCAGCGTGGCGGGTTGGTATGGCTACACCTTC
CASSVAGWYGYTF
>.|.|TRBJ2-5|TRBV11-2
TGTGCCAGCAGCTTACTCGGTGAGACCCAGTACTTC
CASSLLGETQYF
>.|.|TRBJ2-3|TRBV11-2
TGTGCCAGCAGCTCTGGAGGTAGCGTCGCAGATACGCAGTATTTT
CASSSGGSVADTQYF
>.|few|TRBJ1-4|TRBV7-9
TGTTCCAGCAGCTTCGGTCTTAGCGGTAACCGAGGCAGTGAAAAACTGTTTTTT
CSSSFGLSGNRGSEKLFF
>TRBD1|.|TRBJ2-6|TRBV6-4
TGTGCCAGCAGTGGATCACAGGGGTCCCCCTCCTACTCTGGGGCCAACGTCCTGACTTTC
CASSGSQGSPSYSGANVLTF
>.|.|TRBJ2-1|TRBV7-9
TGTGCCAGCAGCTTAGTTTCAGGCTACAATGAGCAGTTCTTC
CASSLVSGYNEQFF
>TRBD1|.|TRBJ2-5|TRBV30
TGTGCCTGGGATCCGTCCAGGGGGGAGACCCAGTACTTC
CAWDPSRGETQYF
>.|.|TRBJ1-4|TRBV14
TGTGCCAGCAGCCAAGGGTGGGCGACACTGGAAAAACTGTTTTTT
CASSQGWATLEKLFF